This T cell receptor beta chain was identified during a study of neurological immune-mediated disorders. This CDR3 comprises 18 residues. Germline loops: CDR1 SGHTA, CDR2 FQGNSA. Trimming removed 0 bases from V and 0 bases from J; junction bases left unmatched: 9. This clonotype was seen repeatedly, ten times or more. What it binds is unknown. TCRdb analysed the 5' RACE reads with MiXCR anew, one entry per CDR3 protein. Of about 95,000 distinct CDR3 sequences in the sample, about 3.8% were seen once. Whole-study results and caveats: Among expanded clones, no CDR3 amino acid sequences were shared across subjects, a pattern suggesting private repertoires in all groups. Phylogenetic grouping placed 18 of 34 multiple sclerosis patients' repertoires in one related-CDR3 cluster, a possible signature. As far as clinical or MRI features were concerned, none was associated with the multiple sclerosis repertoire cluster.

The source of this sequence is a woman aged 18 to 35 with multiple sclerosis. V usage is TRBV7-2 and J usage is TRBJ2-3, with 7 bases that match TRBD2. Sequencing was performed on PBMCs. CDR3 DNA: TGTGCCAGCAGCTTAGCGGGTCTAGCGGCTGGTAGCACAGATACGCAGTATTTT. Amino acids: CASSLAGLAAGSTDTQYF.